This TCR beta chain was documented in a study of T cells in localized non-small cell lung cancer. TCRdb's copy holds only in-frame clones and misses some; the assay was immunoSEQ multiplex PCR. The sample includes roughly 58,000 clones, roughly 80% of them seen just once. Regarding this clone: Its target is not known.

Study observations and caveats: Sequencing, confined to only one tumor region, leaves heterogeneity possible.

This CDR3 is built from 13 residues. V shed 2 bases and J shed 1 base, with 5 bases lying between them. Per germline, CDR1 SGHAT and CDR2 FQNNGV. The clonotype originates from a man aged 40-75 years with stage II lung adenocarcinoma. Sequenced here: PBMCs, sampled before any cancer treatment. The chain carries TRBV11-2 and TRBJ1-1; no definite D call. The DNA of the CDR3 is TGTGCCAGCAGCTTACATCGGAACACTGAAGCTTTCTTT. It encodes CASSLHRNTEAFF.